This entry features one TCR beta chain sequence. Original handling: Using reference gene primer amplification, nucleated cell counts were estimated. TCRdb keeps only in-frame clones here, not all; method: immunoSEQ multiplex PCR. D and trimming were read from the DNA, whereas the V and J calls and clone size are those reported in that table. The data hold some 210,000 clones, with 75% to 85% observed a single time. The data belong to a study of blood T cell repertoires in COVID-19. Study-wide background: From the United States, Italy and Spain came samples of acute and convalescent COVID-19.

Trimming removed 5 bases at V and 4 bases at J, with 11 bases between. The CDR3 is 13 residues long. Germline values: CDR1 MNHNY, CDR2 SVGAGI (reference sequence). This study enrolled people aged roughly 18 to 89 from 20 to 25 US geographic areas. The genes are TRBV6-6 and TRBJ1-2; a weak D match, TRBD1 (6 bases). The clonotype originates from a man under 40 with acute COVID-19. Material: PBMCs or T cells enriched from blood (not recorded which). The CDR3 DNA reads TGTGCCAGCAGTCCACAGGGTTCCTATGGCTACACCTTC. Its protein product is CASSPQGSYGYTF.